A selection of T cell receptor beta chains follows, all from one sample in a study of CD8+CD57+ T cells in acquired aplastic anemia. TCRdb analysed the reads with MiXCR anew, one entry per CDR3 protein. The sample consists of about 95,000 distinct CDR3 sequences, 55% to 75% of them appearing once. Sequencing was done on a sample of sorted CD4+, CD8+, or CD8+CD57+ T cells (not recorded which) from PBMCs. These receptors all stem from a human donor with aplastic anemia. Each CDR3 is given with its conserved first and last residue. A D gene is named only where the DNA matches it firmly. Clone size is shown for a subset of rows, as once, few, many or a class of expanded clone.

>TRBV24-1|NA|TRBJ2-1|NA
CATSDPDGNNEQFF
TGTGCCACCAGTGATCCCGACGGTAACAATGAGCAGTTCTTC
>TRBV19|many|TRBJ1-5|NA
CASSTPSDRTYSNQPQHF
TGTGCCAGTAGTACCCCCTCAGACAGGACGTATAGCAATCAGCCCCAGCATTTT
>TRBV11-1|NA|TRBJ1-3|TRBD1
CASSFDRVSAGNTIYF
TGTGCCAGCAGCTTCGACAGGGTCTCGGCTGGAAACACCATATATTTT
>TRBV2|once|TRBJ2-1|TRBD2
CASRVLAGGYNEQFF
TGTGCCAGCAGGGTACTAGCGGGGGGCTACAATGAGCAGTTCTTC
>TRBV7-9|few|TRBJ2-7|TRBD2
CASGRAGIYEQYF
TGTGCCAGCGGGAGGGCAGGGATCTACGAGCAGTACTTC
>TRBV13|NA|TRBJ1-2|TRBD1
CASSLYGDRGGGYTF
TGTGCCAGCAGCTTATATGGGGACAGGGGTGGGGGCTACACCTTC
>TRBV2|many|TRBJ2-2|NA
CASSDYLMGAGELFF
TGTGCCAGCAGTGATTACCTGATGGGCGCCGGGGAGCTGTTTTTT
>TRBV7-3|few|TRBJ1-2|TRBD1
CASSPYPGQGVRYTF
TGTGCCAGCAGCCCGTACCCGGGACAGGGCGTGCGCTACACCTTC
>TRBV29-1|NA|TRBJ2-1|TRBD2
CSADPLAGGLQFF
TGCAGCGCCGACCCCCTAGCGGGGGGGCTGCAGTTCTTC
>TRBV24-1|few|TRBJ2-1|NA
CATSQGGGYNEQFF
TGTGCCACCAGTCAAGGAGGGGGTTACAATGAGCAGTTCTTC
>TRBV20-1|NA|TRBJ2-4|TRBD1
CSALSGQAIQYF
TGCAGTGCTCTATCCGGACAGGCCATTCAGTACTTC
>TRBV20-1|NA|TRBJ2-3|TRBD2
CSTPAHLAGGTDTQYF
TGCAGTACCCCGGCCCATCTAGCGGGGGGCACAGATACGCAGTATTTT
>TRBV5-1|once|TRBJ2-7|NA
CASSLGASRYEQYF
TGCGCCAGCAGCTTGGGAGCTAGCCGGTACGAGCAGTACTTC
>TRBV6-1|once|TRBJ1-2|NA
CASRNPTRLYGYTF
TGTGCCAGCAGGAACCCGACCCGGCTCTATGGCTACACCTTC
>TRBV7-9|medium-sized|TRBJ2-5|NA
CASSSSFETQYF
TGTGCCAGCAGCTCCTCGTTTGAGACCCAGTACTTC
>TRBV10-3|NA|TRBJ1-6|TRBD1
CAISGTGNNSPLHF
TGTGCCATCAGCGGGACAGGGAACAATTCACCCCTCCACTTT
>TRBV29-1|NA|TRBJ1-6|NA
CSVEDGYGSPLHF
TGCAGCGTTGAAGATGGGTATGGGTCACCCCTCCACTTT
>TRBV2|few|TRBJ1-3|TRBD1
CASSAGQSSGNTIYF
TGTGCCAGCAGTGCGGGACAGTCCTCTGGAAACACCATATATTTT
>TRBV7-2|NA|TRBJ2-1|NA
CASSQGPGNEQFF
TGTGCCAGCAGCCAAGGGCCCGGAAATGAGCAGTTCTTC
>TRBV20-1|once|TRBJ2-5|NA
CSANHGGSVQETQYF
TGCAGTGCTAACCATGGGGGTAGCGTACAAGAGACCCAGTACTTC
>TRBV7-9|many|TRBJ1-4|NA
CASSLEQREKLFF
TGTGCCAGCAGCTTAGAACAGAGGGAAAAACTGTTTTTT
>TRBV20-1|NA|TRBJ2-7|NA
CSLTRMSFSEQYF
TGCAGCCTAACCAGGATGTCCTTTTCTGAGCAGTATTTC
>TRBV5-1|NA|TRBJ1-1|TRBD1
CASSPGQGLNTEAFF
TGCGCCAGCAGCCCGGGACAGGGCCTGAACACTGAAGCTTTCTTT
>TRBV12-3/TRBV12-4|NA|TRBJ1-4|NA
CASSQSDSRRGKLFF
TGTGCCAGCAGTCAAAGTGACAGCCGTCGGGGGAAACTGTTTTTT
>TRBV10-3|NA|TRBJ2-7|NA
CASSYSISGSSSYEQYF
TGTGCCAGCAGTTACTCGATTTCCGGGAGTTCCTCCTACGAGCAGTACTTC
>TRBV7-6|many|TRBJ2-3|NA
CASSFGPDTQYF
TGTGCCAGCAGCTTCGGTCCAGATACGCAGTATTTT
>TRBV3-1|NA|TRBJ2-7|NA
CASSLRDTYEQYF
TGTGCCAGCAGCCTACGAGACACGTACGAGCAGTACTTC
>TRBV15|NA|TRBJ2-1|NA
CATSPQGRRAYNEQFF
TGTGCCACCAGCCCTCAGGGGCGGAGGGCCTACAATGAGCAGTTCTTC
>TRBV7-9|NA|TRBJ1-2|NA
CASSGDGNYGYTF
TGTGCCAGCAGCGGAGACGGAAACTATGGCTACACCTTC
>TRBV9|NA|TRBJ2-2|NA
CASSTRAGELFF
TGTGCCAGCAGCACTCGGGCCGGGGAGCTGTTTTTT
>TRBV29-1|NA|TRBJ1-5|NA
CSVEEQPNQPQHF
TGCAGCGTTGAGGAACAGCCTAATCAGCCCCAGCATTTT
>TRBV2|few|TRBJ2-7|NA
CASSNSRSYEQYF
TGTGCCAGCTCGAACAGCCGTTCCTACGAGCAGTACTTC
>TRBV20-1|once|TRBJ2-7|TRBD2
CSARDERGSSYEQYF
TGCAGTGCTAGAGATGAGCGGGGGAGCTCCTACGAGCAGTACTTC
>TRBV20-1|NA|TRBJ2-7|NA
CSATTPQASSYEQYF
TGCAGTGCTACCACACCCCAGGCAAGCTCCTACGAGCAGTACTTC
>TRBV5-1|few|TRBJ2-3|NA
CASSLDGATFTDTQYF
TGCGCCAGCAGCCTGGATGGGGCTACGTTCACGGATACGCAGTATTTT
>TRBV19|NA|TRBJ2-6|NA
CASSISGSGANVLTF
TGTGCCAGTAGTATAAGTGGGTCTGGGGCCAACGTCCTGACTTTC
>TRBV7-9|NA|TRBJ2-5|NA
CASQGQGTQETQYF
TGTGCCAGCCAGGGCCAAGGCACCCAAGAGACCCAGTACTTC
>TRBV5-1|NA|TRBJ2-1|NA
CASRLSEPSSYNEQFF
TGCGCCAGCAGGTTATCGGAACCCAGCTCCTACAATGAGCAGTTCTTC
>TRBV24-1|NA|TRBJ2-5|TRBD1
CATSDPPGQGAVETQYF
TGTGCCACCAGTGACCCCCCGGGACAGGGGGCCGTAGAGACCCAGTACTTC
>TRBV2|NA|TRBJ2-1|TRBD1
CASRQGYYNEQFF
TGTGCCAGCAGACAGGGGTACTACAATGAGCAGTTCTTC
>TRBV2|NA|TRBJ1-3|TRBD1
CASSGQGIPRNTIYF
TGTGCCAGCAGTGGACAGGGGATACCTAGAAACACCATATATTTT
>TRBV12-3/TRBV12-4|NA|TRBJ2-3|NA
CASRPRDFVSTDTQYF
TGTGCCAGCAGGCCTAGGGACTTCGTTAGCACAGATACGCAGTATTTT
>TRBV20-1|NA|TRBJ1-1|TRBD1
CSAEDRRWTGENSEAFF
TGCAGTGCTGAAGACCGACGATGGACAGGGGAGAACAGTGAAGCTTTCTTT
>TRBV10-1|NA|TRBJ1-6|NA
CASSEMGSPLHF
TGCGCCAGCAGTGAAATGGGTTCACCCCTCCACTTT
>TRBV19|NA|TRBJ1-5|NA
CASRPRAHGQPQHF
TGTGCCAGTAGGCCACGGGCTCACGGGCAGCCCCAGCATTTT
>TRBV20-1|once|TRBJ1-6|NA
CSARRGIPGQSSYNSPLHF
TGCAGTGCTAGACGGGGAATACCGGGACAAAGCTCCTATAATTCACCCCTCCACTTT
>TRBV20-1|NA|TRBJ2-7|NA
CSALEGLAYEQYF
TGCAGTGCTCTGGAGGGGCTAGCCTACGAGCAGTACTTC
>TRBV20-1|NA|TRBJ1-1|NA
CSATRGGEAFF
TGCAGTGCTACGAGAGGAGGGGAAGCTTTCTTT
>TRBV2|NA|TRBJ2-2|TRBD2
CASSDLAGWQGGELFF
TGTGCCAGCAGTGATCTAGCGGGATGGCAAGGAGGGGAGCTGTTTTTT
>TRBV2|NA|TRBJ2-3|TRBD2
CASSSGTRTDTQYF
TGTGCCAGCAGCAGCGGGACTCGCACAGATACGCAGTATTTT
>TRBV19|NA|TRBJ1-6|TRBD1
CASSIASGGSPLHF
TGTGCCAGTAGTATAGCGTCAGGGGGTTCACCCCTCCACTTT
>TRBV6-4|NA|TRBJ2-3|TRBD2
CASSDSSGGATDTQYF
TGTGCCAGCAGTGACTCTAGCGGGGGGGCTACAGATACGCAGTATTTT
>TRBV7-3|NA|TRBJ2-5|NA
CASTTSQETQYF
TGTGCCAGCACCACCTCCCAAGAGACCCAGTACTTC
>TRBV12-3/TRBV12-4|NA|TRBJ1-1|NA
CASSQQGRMNIEAFF
TGTGCCAGCAGTCAACAGGGCCGCATGAACATTGAAGCTTTCTTT
>TRBV2|NA|TRBJ2-5|NA
CASSLVRAPSETQYF
TGTGCCAGCAGCTTAGTACGGGCCCCTAGCGAGACCCAGTACTTC
>TRBV20-1|NA|TRBJ1-2|NA
CSVQGNDEGYTF
TGCAGTGTCCAGGGGAACGATGAAGGCTACACCTTC
>TRBV5-1|NA|TRBJ1-2|TRBD1
CASSPTPAGGLLSYTF
TGCGCCAGCAGCCCCACCCCCGCAGGGGGCCTCTTAAGCTACACCTTC
>TRBV7-9|few|TRBJ1-2|NA
CASSLPTALYGYTF
TGTGCCAGCAGCCTACCGACAGCACTCTATGGCTACACCTTC
>TRBV6-4|many|TRBJ2-3|NA
CASSDGQTTDTQYF
TGTGCCAGCAGTGATGGACAAACCACAGATACGCAGTATTTT
>TRBV2|NA|TRBJ2-7|NA
CAISEVVSRGPYEQYF
TGTGCCATCAGTGAGGTCGTGTCTCGGGGACCCTACGAGCAGTACTTC